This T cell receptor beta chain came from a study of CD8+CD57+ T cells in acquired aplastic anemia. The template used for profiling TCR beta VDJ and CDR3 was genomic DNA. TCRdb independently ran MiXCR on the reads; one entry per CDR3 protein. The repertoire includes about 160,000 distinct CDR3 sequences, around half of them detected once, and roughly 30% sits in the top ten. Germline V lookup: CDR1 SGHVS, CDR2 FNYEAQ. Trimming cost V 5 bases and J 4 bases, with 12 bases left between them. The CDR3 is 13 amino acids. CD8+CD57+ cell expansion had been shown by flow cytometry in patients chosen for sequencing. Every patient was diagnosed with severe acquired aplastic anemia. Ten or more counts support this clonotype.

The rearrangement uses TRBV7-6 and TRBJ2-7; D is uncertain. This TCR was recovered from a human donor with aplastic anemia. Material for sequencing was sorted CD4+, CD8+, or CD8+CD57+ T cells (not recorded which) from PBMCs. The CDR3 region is CASSPETGYEQYF. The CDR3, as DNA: TGTGCCAGCAGCCCCGAGACCGGTTACGAGCAGTACTTC.